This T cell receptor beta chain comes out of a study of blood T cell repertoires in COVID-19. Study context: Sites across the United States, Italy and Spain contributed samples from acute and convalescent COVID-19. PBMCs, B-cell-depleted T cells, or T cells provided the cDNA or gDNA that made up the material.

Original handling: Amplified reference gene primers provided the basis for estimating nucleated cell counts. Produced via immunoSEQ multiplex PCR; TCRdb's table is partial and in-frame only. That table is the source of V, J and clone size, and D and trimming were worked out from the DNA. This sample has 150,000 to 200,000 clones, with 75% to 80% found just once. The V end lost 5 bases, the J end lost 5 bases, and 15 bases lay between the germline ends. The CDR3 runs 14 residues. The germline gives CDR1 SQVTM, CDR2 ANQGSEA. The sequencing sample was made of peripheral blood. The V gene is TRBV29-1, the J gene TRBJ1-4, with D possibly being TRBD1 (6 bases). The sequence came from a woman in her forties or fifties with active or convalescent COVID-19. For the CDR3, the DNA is TGCAGCGTTAGGCGGGGGGCGGAGAATGAAAAACTGTTTTTT. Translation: CSVRRGAENEKLFF. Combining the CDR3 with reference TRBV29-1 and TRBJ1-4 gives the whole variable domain SAVISQKPSRDICQRGTSLTIQCQVDSQVTMMFWYRQQPGQSLTLIATANQGSEATYESGFVIDKFPISRPNLTFSTLTVSNMSPEDSSIYLCSVRRGAENEKLFFGSGTQLSVL.